This T cell receptor (beta chain) emerged from a study of T cells in Graves' hyperthyroidism and ophthalmopathy. Study findings and constraints: Blood held most thyroid clonotypes expanded above 0.001 frequency.

The CDR3 has 14 amino acids. Per germline, CDR1 SGHAT and CDR2 FQNNGV. Trimming took 4 bases from V and 4 from J, leaving 13 bases between them. This clonotype was seen at least ten times. Its specificity is not known. Sampled blood dates from first hyperthyroidism diagnosis, and it precedes any ophthalmopathy symptoms. Amplified regions were TCR beta CDR3 sequences from RNA transcripts. When the TCR CDR3 underwent first-round RT-PCR, the HTBI primer set was used. Each CDR3 protein gets one entry after TCRdb re-called the multiplex PCR reads with MiXCR. Here the sample spans 250,000 to 300,000 distinct CDR3 sequences, roughly 15% being singletons.

The TCR was taken from a woman aged 50 to 65 with Graves' hyperthyroidism that later progressed to Graves' ophthalmopathy. The chain employs TRBV11-2 and TRBJ2-5; D may correspond to TRBD1 or TRBD2 (7 bases each). Sample: blood. In DNA form, the CDR3 reads TGTGCCAGCAGCTCGTCCAGGGGGGGAGAGACCCAGTACTTC. Protein sequence: CASSSSRGGETQYF.